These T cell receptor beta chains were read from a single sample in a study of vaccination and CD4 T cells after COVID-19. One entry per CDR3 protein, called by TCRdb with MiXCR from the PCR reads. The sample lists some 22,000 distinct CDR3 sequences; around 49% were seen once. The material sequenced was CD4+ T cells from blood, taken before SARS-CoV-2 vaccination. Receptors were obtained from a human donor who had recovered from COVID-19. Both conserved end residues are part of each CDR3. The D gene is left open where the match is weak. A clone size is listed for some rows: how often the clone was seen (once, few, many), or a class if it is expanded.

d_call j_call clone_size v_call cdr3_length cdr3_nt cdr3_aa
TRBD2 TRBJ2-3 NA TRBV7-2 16 TGTGCCAGCAGCCGTGTGCTAGCGGGACCCGCAGATACGCAGTATTTT CASSRVLAGPADTQYF
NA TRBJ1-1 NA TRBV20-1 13 TGCAGTGCTAGAGTCTTCTTGAACACTGAAGCTTTCTTT CSARVFLNTEAFF
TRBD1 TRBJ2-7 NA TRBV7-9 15 TGTGCCAGCAGCTCCCTCCGGACAGGGTACTACGAGCAGTACTTC CASSSLRTGYYEQYF
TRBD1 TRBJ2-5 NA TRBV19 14 TGTGCCAGTAGCGTTGGGACAGGGGGAGAGACCCAGTACTTC CASSVGTGGETQYF
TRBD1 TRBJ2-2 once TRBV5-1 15 TGCGCCAGCTCAACAGGGGGCACGAACACCGGGGAGCTGTTTTTT CASSTGGTNTGELFF
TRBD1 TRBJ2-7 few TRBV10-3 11 TGTGCCATCAGTGACAGGGGGCGCATGTACTTC CAISDRGRMYF
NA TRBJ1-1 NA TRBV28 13 TGTGCCAGCAGTCGGGTAGGGAACACTGAAGTTTTCTTT CASSRVGNTEVFF
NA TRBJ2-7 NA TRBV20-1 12 TGCAGTGCTAGCGGGTATAGAGACGAGCAGTACTTC CSASGYRDEQYF
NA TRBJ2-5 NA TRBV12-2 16 TGTGCAAGTCGCTTAGTATGTCTAGCGGTCCAAGAGACCCAGTACTTC CASRLVCLAVQETQYF
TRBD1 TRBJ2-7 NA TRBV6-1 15 TGTGCCAGCAGCCACGGGGGACAGGGTAGGCACGAGCAGTACTTC CASSHGGQGRHEQYF
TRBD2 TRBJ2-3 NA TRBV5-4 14 TGTGCCAGCAGCGACGCGGGAGGGGGAGATACGCAGTATTTT CASSDAGGGDTQYF
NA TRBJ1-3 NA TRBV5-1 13 TGCGCCAGCAGCCCCGGACAATCGGACACCATATATTTT CASSPGQSDTIYF
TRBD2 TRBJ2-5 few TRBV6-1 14 TGTGCCATCCGGACTAGCGGGAGTTTGGAGACCCAGTACTTC CAIRTSGSLETQYF
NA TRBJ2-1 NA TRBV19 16 TGTGCCAGTAGTATAGATCGGGGAATCTCGGACAATGAGCAGTTCTTC CASSIDRGISDNEQFF
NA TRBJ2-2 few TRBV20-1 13 TGCAGTGCTAGCTTAGGGTTGGCCGGGGAGCTGTTTTTT CSASLGLAGELFF
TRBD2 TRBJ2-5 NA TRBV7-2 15 TGTGCCAGCAGCCCCGGGACTATCTACCAAGAGACCCAGTACTTC CASSPGTIYQETQYF